Below are 10 T cell receptor beta chains sequenced from a single sample in a study of blood T cell repertoires in COVID-19. The repertoire was sequenced with immunoSEQ multiplex PCR; TCRdb's copy has only in-frame clones and lacks some. The sample holds some 330,000 clones, 80% to 90% seen once. The sample taken for sequencing was PBMCs or T cells enriched from blood (not recorded which). The receptor source for this set is a man aged 35-49 years in a cohort exposed to, infected with or recovered from COVID-19 (not recorded which).

The chain employs TRBV29-1 and TRBJ2-1; TRBD2 aligns across 12 bases. Per germline, CDR1 SQVTM and CDR2 ANQGSEA. V shed 6 bases, J shed 12 bases, and the junction held 0 bases outside the gene matches. This CDR3 comprises 10 residues. CDR3 sequence reads: CSVTSGRQFF. For the CDR3, the DNA is TGCAGCGTGACTAGCGGGAGGCAGTTCTTC.

The chain recombines TRBV18 with TRBJ2-5; 9 bases fit TRBD1. Germline V lookup: CDR1 KGHSH, CDR2 LQKENI. The CDR3 runs 15 residues. Unmatched junction bases numbered 3, after V lost 0 bases and J lost 4 bases. The CDR3 here is CASSPPRGQGETQYF. In DNA, the CDR3 is TGTGCCAGCTCACCACCTAGGGGACAGGGAGAGACCCAGTACTTC.

J is TRBJ2-3 and V is TRBV30; 12 bases fit TRBD2. J gave up 1 base and V 2 bases, and 4 bases lay outside the gene matches. Germline CDR1 and CDR2: GTSNPN and SVGIG (reference sequence). The CDR3 length is 16 residues. The CDR3 protein is CAWSLGTSGRTDTQYF. The CDR3 DNA reads TGTGCCTGGAGTCTCGGGACTAGCGGGCGCACAGATACGCAGTATTTT.

This chain links TRBV30 with TRBJ2-7, with D possibly matching TRBD2 (6 bases). This CDR3 spans 15 amino acids. Trimming pared 1 base from V and 2 bases from J, leaving 15 bases between. CDR1 is GTSNPN and CDR2 is SVGIG in the germline V gene (reference sequence). CDR3 amino acids: CAWSAEGLPAYEQYF. In DNA, the CDR3 is TGTGCCTGGAGTGCGGAGGGGTTACCTGCCTACGAGCAGTACTTC.

This clone was counted between two and nine times. This rearrangement joins TRBV20-1 to TRBJ1-1; D may be TRBD1 (5 bases). Trimming took off 1 base at V and 11 bases at J, with 11 bases between the two ends. Per the germline V gene, CDR1 is DFQATT and CDR2 is SNEGSKA (reference sequence). CDR3 length equals 11 residues. The CDR3 bases are TGCAGTGCTAGAGGGGGGGGGAATGCTTTCTTT. Protein sequence: CSARGGGNAFF.

This clone was found once. This chain connects TRBV5-4 to TRBJ1-2; D is possibly TRBD1 (6 bases). Trimming pared 0 bases from V and 4 bases from J, leaving 13 bases between. CDR3 length: 15 amino acids. The germline V gene encodes CDR1 SGHNT and CDR2 YYREEE (reference sequence). CDR3 in DNA: TGTGCCAGCAGCTTGGATTCAGGGGTTCGCTATGGCTACACCTTC. Its protein is CASSLDSGVRYGYTF.

In DNA form, the CDR3 reads TGTGCCAGCAGTTCCCCCTTGGGCGGGAGCTCCTACAATGAGCAGTTCTTC. Translated, it gives CASSSPLGGSSYNEQFF. The chain employs TRBV27 and TRBJ2-1; TRBD2 aligns across 7 bases. CDR1 and CDR2 from the germline V gene are MNHEY and SMNVEV (reference sequence). The CDR3 covers 17 residues. Trimming at V came to 4 bases and at J to 0 bases, leaving 9 bases not matched to a gene.

The chain is built from TRBV6-6 and TRBJ1-1; maybe TRBD1 (5 bases). Trimming shortened V by 6 bases and J by 1 base, and 12 bases separated the two germline ends. This CDR3 has 14 amino acids. In germline, CDR1 is MNHNY, CDR2 SVGAGI (reference sequence). The CDR3 nucleotides read TGTGCCAGCAGCTGGGACTACCAGAACACTGAAGCTTTCTTT. Residues: CASSWDYQNTEAFF.

The CDR3 DNA reads TGTGCCAGCAGCTTGCCACAGGGGATCGGATACGAGCAGTACTTC. Translation gives CASSLPQGIGYEQYF. The V and J genes are TRBV5-4 and TRBJ2-7; TRBD1 matches 7 bases. V lost 1 base to trimming and J lost 4 bases; unmatched junction nucleotides: 8. The CDR3 extends over 15 amino acids. Germline CDR1 is SGHNT and CDR2 is YYREEE (reference sequence).

The chain recombines TRBV10-3 with TRBJ2-2; 9 bases agree with TRBD1. J gave up 7 bases and V 10 bases, and 13 bases lay outside the gene matches. Germline CDR1 is ENHRY and CDR2 is SYGVKD. The CDR3 has 15 residues. The CDR3 region is CATKEQGALIGELFF. DNA for the CDR3: TGTGCCACCAAAGAACAGGGGGCGCTTATCGGGGAGCTGTTTTTT.